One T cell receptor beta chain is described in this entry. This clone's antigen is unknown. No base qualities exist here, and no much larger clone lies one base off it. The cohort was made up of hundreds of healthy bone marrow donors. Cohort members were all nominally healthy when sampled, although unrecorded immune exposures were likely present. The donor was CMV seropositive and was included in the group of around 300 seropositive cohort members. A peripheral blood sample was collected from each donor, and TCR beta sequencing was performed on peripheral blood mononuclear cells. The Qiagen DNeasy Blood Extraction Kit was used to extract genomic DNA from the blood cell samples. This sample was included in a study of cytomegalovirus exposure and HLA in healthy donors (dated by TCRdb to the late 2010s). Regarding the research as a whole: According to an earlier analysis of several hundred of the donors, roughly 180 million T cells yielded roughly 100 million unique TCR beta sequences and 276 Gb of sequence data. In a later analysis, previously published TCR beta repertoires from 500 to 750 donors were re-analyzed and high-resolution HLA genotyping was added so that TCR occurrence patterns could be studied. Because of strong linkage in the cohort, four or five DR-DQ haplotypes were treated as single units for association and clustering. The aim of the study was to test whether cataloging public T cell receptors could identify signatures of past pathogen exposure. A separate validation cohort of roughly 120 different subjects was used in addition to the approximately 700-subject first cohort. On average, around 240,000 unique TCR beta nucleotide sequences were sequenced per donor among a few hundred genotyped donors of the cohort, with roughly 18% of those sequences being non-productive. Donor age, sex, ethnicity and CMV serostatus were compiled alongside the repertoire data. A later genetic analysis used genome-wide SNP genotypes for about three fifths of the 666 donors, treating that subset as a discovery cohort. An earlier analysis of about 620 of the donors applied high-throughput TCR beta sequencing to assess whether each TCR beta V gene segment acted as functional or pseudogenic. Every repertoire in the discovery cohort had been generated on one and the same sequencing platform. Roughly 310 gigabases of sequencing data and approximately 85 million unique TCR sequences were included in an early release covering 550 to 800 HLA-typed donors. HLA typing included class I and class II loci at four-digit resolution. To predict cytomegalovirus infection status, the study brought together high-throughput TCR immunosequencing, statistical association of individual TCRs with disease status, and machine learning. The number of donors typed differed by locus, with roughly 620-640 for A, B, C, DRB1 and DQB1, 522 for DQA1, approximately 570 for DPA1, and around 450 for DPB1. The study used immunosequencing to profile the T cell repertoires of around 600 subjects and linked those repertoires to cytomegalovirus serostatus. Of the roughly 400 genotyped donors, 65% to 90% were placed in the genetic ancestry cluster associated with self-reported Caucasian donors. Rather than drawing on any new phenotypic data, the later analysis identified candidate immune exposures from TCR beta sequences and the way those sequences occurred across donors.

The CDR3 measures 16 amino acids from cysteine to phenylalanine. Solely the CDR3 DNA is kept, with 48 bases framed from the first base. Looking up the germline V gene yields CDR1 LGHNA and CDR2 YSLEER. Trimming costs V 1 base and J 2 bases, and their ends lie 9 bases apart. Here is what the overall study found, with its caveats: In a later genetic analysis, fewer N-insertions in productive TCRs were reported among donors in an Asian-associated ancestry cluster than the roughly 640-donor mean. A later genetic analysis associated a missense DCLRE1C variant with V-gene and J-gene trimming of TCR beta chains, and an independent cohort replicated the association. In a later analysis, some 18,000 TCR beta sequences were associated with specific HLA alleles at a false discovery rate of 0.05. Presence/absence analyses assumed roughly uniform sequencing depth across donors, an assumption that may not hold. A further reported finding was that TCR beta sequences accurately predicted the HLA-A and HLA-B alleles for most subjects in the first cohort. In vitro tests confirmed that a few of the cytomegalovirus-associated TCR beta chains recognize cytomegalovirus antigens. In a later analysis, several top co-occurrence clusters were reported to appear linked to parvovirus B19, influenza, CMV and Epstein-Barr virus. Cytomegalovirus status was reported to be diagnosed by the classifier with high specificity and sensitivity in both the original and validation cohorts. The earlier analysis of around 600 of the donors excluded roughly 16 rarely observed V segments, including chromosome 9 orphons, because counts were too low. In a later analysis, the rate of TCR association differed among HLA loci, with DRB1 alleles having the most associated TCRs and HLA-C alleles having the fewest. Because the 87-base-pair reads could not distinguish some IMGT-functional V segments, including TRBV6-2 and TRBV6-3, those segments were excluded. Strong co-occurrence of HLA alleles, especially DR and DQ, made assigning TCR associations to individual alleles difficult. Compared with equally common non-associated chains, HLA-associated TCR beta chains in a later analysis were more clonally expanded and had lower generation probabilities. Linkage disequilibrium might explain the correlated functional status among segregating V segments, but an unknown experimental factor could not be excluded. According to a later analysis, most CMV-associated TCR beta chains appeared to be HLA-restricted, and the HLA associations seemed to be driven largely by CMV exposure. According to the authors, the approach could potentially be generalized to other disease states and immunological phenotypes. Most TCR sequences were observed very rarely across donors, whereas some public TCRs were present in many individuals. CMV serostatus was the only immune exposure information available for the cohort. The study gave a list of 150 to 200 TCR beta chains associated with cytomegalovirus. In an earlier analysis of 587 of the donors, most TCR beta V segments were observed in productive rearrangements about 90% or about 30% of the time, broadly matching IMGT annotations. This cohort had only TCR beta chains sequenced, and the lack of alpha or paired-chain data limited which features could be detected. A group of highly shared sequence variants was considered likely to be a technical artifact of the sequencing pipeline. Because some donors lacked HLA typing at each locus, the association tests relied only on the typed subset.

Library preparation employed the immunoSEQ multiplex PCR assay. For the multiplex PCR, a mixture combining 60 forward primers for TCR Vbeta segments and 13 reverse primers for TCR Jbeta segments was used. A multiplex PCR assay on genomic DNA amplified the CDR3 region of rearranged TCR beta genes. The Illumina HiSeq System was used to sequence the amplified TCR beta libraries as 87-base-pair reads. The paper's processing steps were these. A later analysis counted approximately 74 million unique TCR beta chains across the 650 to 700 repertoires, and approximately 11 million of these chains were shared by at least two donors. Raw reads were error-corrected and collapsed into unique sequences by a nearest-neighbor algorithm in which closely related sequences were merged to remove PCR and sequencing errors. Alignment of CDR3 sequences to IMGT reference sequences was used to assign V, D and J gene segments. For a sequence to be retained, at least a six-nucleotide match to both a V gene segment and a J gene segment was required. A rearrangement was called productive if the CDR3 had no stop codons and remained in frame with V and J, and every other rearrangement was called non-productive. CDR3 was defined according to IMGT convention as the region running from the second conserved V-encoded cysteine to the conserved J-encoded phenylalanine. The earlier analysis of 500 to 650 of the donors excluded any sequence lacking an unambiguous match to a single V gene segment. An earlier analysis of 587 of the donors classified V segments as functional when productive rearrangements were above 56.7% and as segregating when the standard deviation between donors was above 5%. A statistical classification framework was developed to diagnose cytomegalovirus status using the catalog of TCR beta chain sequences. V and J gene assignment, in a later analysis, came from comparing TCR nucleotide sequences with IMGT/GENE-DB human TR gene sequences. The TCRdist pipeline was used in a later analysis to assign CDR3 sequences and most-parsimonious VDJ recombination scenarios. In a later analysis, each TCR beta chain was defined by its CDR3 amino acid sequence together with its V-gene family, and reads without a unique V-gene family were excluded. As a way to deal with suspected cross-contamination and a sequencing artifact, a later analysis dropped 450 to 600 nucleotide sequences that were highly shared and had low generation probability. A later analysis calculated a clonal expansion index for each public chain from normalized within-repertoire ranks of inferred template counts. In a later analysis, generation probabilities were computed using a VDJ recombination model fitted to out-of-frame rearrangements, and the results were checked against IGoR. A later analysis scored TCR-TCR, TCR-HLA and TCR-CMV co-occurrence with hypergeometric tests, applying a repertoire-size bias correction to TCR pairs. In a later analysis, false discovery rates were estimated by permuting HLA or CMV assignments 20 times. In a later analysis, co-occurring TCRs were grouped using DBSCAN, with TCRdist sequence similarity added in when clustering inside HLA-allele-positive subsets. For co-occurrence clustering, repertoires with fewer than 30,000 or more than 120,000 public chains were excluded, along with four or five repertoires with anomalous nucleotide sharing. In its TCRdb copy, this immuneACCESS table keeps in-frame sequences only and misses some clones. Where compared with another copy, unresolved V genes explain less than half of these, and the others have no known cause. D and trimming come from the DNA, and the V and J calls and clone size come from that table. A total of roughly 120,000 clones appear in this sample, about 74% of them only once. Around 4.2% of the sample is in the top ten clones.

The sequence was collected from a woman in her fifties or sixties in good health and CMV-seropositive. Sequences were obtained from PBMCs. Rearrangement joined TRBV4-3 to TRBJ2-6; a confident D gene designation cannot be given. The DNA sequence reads TGCGCCAGCAGCCAAGGACTTCCACCTGGGGCCAACGTCCTGACTTTC. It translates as CASSQGLPPGANVLTF.